This entry lists 11 T cell receptor beta chains sequenced from one sample in a study of blood T cell repertoires in COVID-19. The method was immunoSEQ multiplex PCR; TCRdb's version includes in-frame clones alone and lacks a portion of them. The sample comprises more than 300,000 clones, approximately 90% of which are singletons, and 3.9% rests with the top ten. Sequenced sample: PBMCs or T cells enriched from blood (not recorded which). The receptors shown here come from a woman aged 25 to 39 who had been exposed to COVID-19.

The gene calls are TRBV9 and TRBJ1-1, with 7 bases fitting TRBD1. V lost 4 bases and J lost 4; bases outside the gene matches: 10. Germline V gene lookup returns CDR1 SGDLS and CDR2 YYNGEE. The CDR3 sequence is 15 residues long. CDR3 amino acids: CASSPRQGRSTEAFF. In nucleotides, the CDR3 is TGTGCCAGCAGCCCGAGACAGGGAAGGAGCACTGAAGCTTTCTTT.

This chain connects TRBV12-3 or TRBV12-4 to TRBJ1-2; no firm D call. Trimming stripped 6 bases from V and 0 bases from J, with 5 bases between. This CDR3 contains 12 residues. CDR3 residues: CASSTANYGYTF. DNA for the CDR3: TGTGCCAGCAGCACAGCTAACTATGGCTACACCTTC.

This rearrangement joins TRBV5-1 to TRBJ1-1; TRBD1 matches at 7 bases. Losses at the gene ends were 3 bases for V and 4 bases for J; bases not matched to a gene: 6. The germline V gene encodes CDR1 SGHRS and CDR2 YFSETQ. CDR3 length equals 14 residues. The CDR3 coding sequence is TGCGCCAGCAGCTACAGACAGGGTAGCACTGAAGCTTTCTTT. Translating gives CASSYRQGSTEAFF.

This clone was recorded many times. In nucleotides, the CDR3 is TGTGCCAGTCCCCCTGTCGGCAGGGCTATCTCCTATAATTCACCCCTCCACTTT. Encoded protein: CASPPVGRAISYNSPLHF. V usage is TRBV19 and J usage is TRBJ1-6, with D tentatively TRBD1 (5 bases). Germline loops: CDR1 LNHDA, CDR2 SQIVND (reference sequence). The CDR3 covers 18 residues. Deletions cut 8 bases from V and 0 bases from J, with 20 bases between.

This sequence joins TRBV6-5 and TRBJ1-4, with unresolved D. The ends were cut back, 2 bases at V and 4 bases at J, with 5 bases in the middle. The V gene's germline CDR1 is MNHEY and CDR2 SVGAGI. The CDR3 has 13 amino acids. CDR3 residues: CASSYRSNEKLFF. The CDR3 DNA sequence: TGTGCCAGCAGTTACAGGAGTAATGAAAAACTGTTTTTT.

This clone was counted once. The chain links TRBV18 to TRBJ2-7; D remains unclear. V lost 3 bases, J lost 2 bases, and 20 bases lay in between. The length of the CDR3 is 17 residues. Looked up from germline, CDR1 is KGHSH and CDR2 is LQKENI. CDR3 loop: CASSPAESRGNPYEQYF. The DNA for the CDR3 is TGTGCCAGCTCACCCGCCGAGTCAAGAGGTAACCCCTACGAGCAGTACTTC. Combining the CDR3 with reference TRBV18 and TRBJ2-7 gives the whole variable domain NAGVMQNPRHLVRRRGQEARLRCSPMKGHSHVYWYRQLPEEGLKFMVYLQKENIIDESGMPKERFSAEFPKEGPSILRIQQVVRGDSAAYFCASSPAESRGNPYEQYFGPGTRLTVT.

The chain is built from TRBV5-8 and TRBJ2-7; possibly TRBD1 for D (5 bases). This CDR3 has 14 residues. With 2 bases removed from V and 0 bases from J, the gap between germline ends came to 9 bases. Germline lookup yields CDR1 SGHTS and CDR2 YDEGEE. CDR3 sequence: CASSFRVSSYEQYF. CDR3 nucleotide sequence: TGTGCCAGCAGCTTCAGGGTGAGCTCCTACGAGCAGTACTTC.

This clone was recorded only once. The chain links TRBV6-5 to TRBJ1-2; 10 positions agree with TRBD1. Germline loops: CDR1 MNHEY, CDR2 SVGAGI. Unmatched junction bases numbered 12, after V lost 4 bases and J lost 7 bases. The CDR3 loop spans 16 amino acids. DNA of the CDR3: TGTGCCAGCAGTTCCCGACGGACAGGGGGTGGCAGTGGCTACACCTTC. Its protein is CASSSRRTGGGSGYTF.

This clone was seen a few times. The chain uses TRBV5-1 and TRBJ1-2; D gene unclear. The CDR3 contains 18 residues. Germline CDR1 SGHRS, CDR2 YFSETQ. The V gene lost 0 bases and the J gene lost 4 bases, with 22 bases spanning the gap. CDR3 residues: CASSLGNSRLRRSYGYTF. DNA of the CDR3: TGCGCCAGCAGCTTGGGCAACTCGAGGCTAAGGCGGAGCTATGGCTACACCTTC.

The chain links TRBV11-3 to TRBJ2-3, with 8 bases that match TRBD1. The germline V gene has CDR1 SGHNT and CDR2 YENEEA. The CDR3 runs 14 residues. Losses at the gene ends were 3 bases for V and 4 bases for J; bases not matched to a gene: 3. For the CDR3, the DNA is TGTGCCAGCAGCTTGGACAGGGTTTCAGATACGCAGTATTTT. The encoded protein is CASSLDRVSDTQYF. Complete variable domain (other parts from reference TRBV11-3 and TRBJ2-3): EAGVVQSPRYKIIEKKQPVAFWCNPISGHNTLYWYLQNLGQGPELLIRYENEEAVDDSQLPKDRFSAERLKGVDSTLKIQPAELGDSAVYLCASSLDRVSDTQYFGPGTRLTVL.

Concerning this clone: The same CDR3 also results from other DNA sequences found in this sample. The chain couples TRBV5-6 to TRBJ1-5; D not resolved. Trimming shortened V by 1 base and J by 4 bases, and 3 bases separated the two germline ends. Germline loops: CDR1 SGHDT, CDR2 YYEEEE. The CDR3 extends over 12 amino acids. The CDR3, as DNA: TGTGCCAGCAGCTTGCCAAATCAGCCCCAGCATTTT. Translated: CASSLPNQPQHF.